These 16 T cell receptor beta chains came from one sample sequenced in a study of prognosis after radiotherapy for stage I lung cancer. Starting from genomic DNA, TCR beta CDR3 was amplified through two-round multiplex PCR. TRBV and TRBJ genes each had their own specific primers in first-round PCR. A single record per CDR3 protein comes from TCRdb applying MiXCR to the multiplex PCR reads. This table has about 27,000 distinct CDR3 sequences, about 32% appearing once. The specimen was PBMCs, collected before or after stereotactic body radiation therapy (not recorded which). The origin of the receptors is a donor aged 50 or older with non-small cell lung cancer.

This clonotype was recorded at least ten times. The chain carries TRBV5-4 and TRBJ2-2, with D possibly matching TRBD1 (7 bases). V was clipped by 2 bases and J by 5 bases, with 16 bases between them. This CDR3 spans 16 amino acids. Germline CDR1 reads SGHNT; CDR2 reads YYREEE (reference sequence). The CDR3 reads CASSLFGSGGTGELFF. The CDR3 DNA sequence: TGTGCCAGCAGCTTATTCGGGTCAGGGGGGACCGGGGAGCTGTTTTTT.

In its sample, this clonotype was seen many times. This chain uses TRBV25-1 with TRBJ2-5; D is uncertain. The CDR3 runs 13 residues. Trimming shortened V by 6 bases and J by 1 base, and 9 bases separated the two germline ends. Looked up from germline, CDR1 is MGHDK and CDR2 is SYGVNS. The DNA of the CDR3 is TGTGCCAGCAGCCCCGTAGGCCAAGAGACCCAGTACTTC. Protein product: CASSPVGQETQYF. The variable domain in full, with the rest retrieved from reference TRBV25-1 and TRBJ2-5, is EADIYQTPRYLVIGTGKKITLECSQTMGHDKMYWYQQDPGMELHLIHYSYGVNSTEKGDLSSESTVSRIRTEHFPLTLESARPSHTSQYLCASSPVGQETQYFGPGTRLLVL.

Ten or more counts support this clonotype. The V and J genes are TRBV20-1 and TRBJ2-3; TRBD2 matches 9 bases. The CDR3 has 16 residues. Looked up from germline, CDR1 is DFQATT and CDR2 is SNEGSKA (reference sequence). V lost 0 bases, J lost 2 bases, and 6 bases stayed unmatched. The CDR3 here is CSARESSGAYTDTQYF. The DNA for the CDR3 is TGCAGTGCTAGAGAGTCTAGCGGGGCCTACACAGATACGCAGTATTTT.

For this clonotype: A far larger clone is only one base removed, so a read error is likely. This chain uses TRBV28 with TRBJ2-1, with TRBD2 identical over 8 bases. Germline-derived CDR1 and CDR2 are MDHEN and SYDVKM. Trimming cost V 3 bases and J 3 bases; bases outside gene matches: 4. The CDR3 length is 15 residues. The chain's CDR3 is CASSFGSGIYNEQFF. CDR3 DNA: TGTGCCAGCAGTTTCGGTAGCGGGATCTACAATGAGCAGTTCTTC. Filled out from reference TRBV28 and TRBJ2-1, the complete variable domain reads DVKVTQSSRYLVKRTGEKVFLECVQDMDHENMFWYRQDPGLGLRLIYFSYDVKMKEKGDIPEGYSVSREKKERFSLILESASTNQTSMYLCASSFGSGIYNEQFFGPGTRLTVL.

This clonotype was detected many times. The rearrangement links TRBV29-1 to TRBJ2-3, with a tentative D call TRBD2 (5 bases). Trimming took off 3 bases at V and 2 bases at J, with 12 bases between the two ends. This CDR3 comprises 14 residues. Per the germline V gene, CDR1 is SQVTM and CDR2 is ANQGSEA. The CDR3 region has the DNA TGCAGCGTTGACCCCACTAGTGACACAGATACGCAGTATTTT. Its translation is CSVDPTSDTDTQYF.

J is TRBJ2-7 and V is TRBV6-1, with D perhaps assigned TRBD1 or TRBD2 (5 bases each). Trimming cost V 1 base and J 1 base, with 14 bases left between them. Per germline, CDR1 MNHNS and CDR2 SASEGT. This CDR3 has 16 residues. The DNA for the CDR3 is TGTGCCAGCAGTGAAGATGACGGGACCCCTTCCTACGAGCAGTACTTC. As protein: CASSEDDGTPSYEQYF.

This clonotype was seen many times. This rearrangement joins TRBV30 to TRBJ1-2, with D possibly being TRBD1 (6 bases). The CDR3 loop spans 11 amino acids. Germline V lookup: CDR1 GTSNPN, CDR2 SVGIG (reference sequence). Trimming pared 7 bases from V and 7 bases from J, leaving 13 bases between. The DNA of the CDR3 is TGTGCCTACCCGACAGGTCGTGGCTACACCTTC. Protein sequence: CAYPTGRGYTF.

This clonotype was counted ten times or more. The gene calls are TRBV12-5 and TRBJ1-5; D call uncertain. The CDR3 spans 14 residues. The germline V gene has CDR1 LGHNT and CDR2 FRNRAP. V lost 7 bases, J lost 0 bases, and 10 bases lay in between. The CDR3, as DNA: TGTGCTAGTGCCCCACATCCTAGCAATCAGCCCCAGCATTTT. Translation gives CASAPHPSNQPQHF.

Concerning this clonotype: A far larger clone is one nucleotide away, so this likely arose from a read error. The genes are TRBV7-2 and TRBJ1-6, with 7 bases aligning to TRBD1. The CDR3 loop spans 13 amino acids. Germline V gives CDR1 SGHTA, CDR2 FQGNSA. J lost 8 bases, V lost 5 bases, and 3 bases had no gene match. The CDR3 region is CASSPGQDSPLHF. The CDR3 nucleotides read TGTGCCAGCAGCCCCGGACAGGATTCACCCCTCCACTTT.

This clonotype was detected many times. J is TRBJ1-6 and V is TRBV4-1; maybe TRBD1 (6 bases). Germline assignment: CDR1 MGHRA and CDR2 YSYEKL. The V end was cut by 0 bases, the J end by 6 bases, with 12 bases between. The CDR3 runs 16 residues. DNA for the CDR3: TGCGCCAGCAGCCAAGATGTGGGGGCGGGTAATTCACCCCTCCACTTT. Protein product: CASSQDVGAGNSPLHF.

At least ten counts were recorded for this clonotype. The chain recombines TRBV6-2 or TRBV6-3 with TRBJ1-5; unclear D gene. This CDR3 region has 13 residues. Trimming stripped 2 bases from V and 0 bases from J, with 2 bases between. CDR1 and CDR2 (germline): MNHEY, SVGEGT. The DNA for the CDR3 is TGTGCCAGCAGTTACGATAGCAATCAGCCCCAGCATTTT. Encoded protein: CASSYDSNQPQHF.

This clonotype was counted ten times or more. The CDR3 here is CATRGYTF. CDR3 nucleotide sequence: TGTGCCACGAGGGGCTACACCTTC. V usage is TRBV11-1 and J usage is TRBJ1-2; D is uncertain. The germline CDR1 and CDR2 sequences are SGHAT and FQDESV (reference sequence). Trimming removed 10 bases from V and 8 bases from J, with 5 bases in between. The CDR3 has 8 amino acids.

This clonotype was seen repeatedly, ten times or more. The chain joins TRBV6-2 or TRBV6-3 to TRBJ2-5; the D is unclear. The germline V gene encodes CDR1 MNHEY and CDR2 SVGEGT. With 4 bases removed from V and 0 bases from J, the gap between germline ends came to 24 bases. The CDR3 is made up of 19 amino acids. The CDR3 is CASSSYRLPRNNYQETQYF. DNA of the CDR3: TGTGCCAGCAGTTCATATAGACTTCCGCGAAACAATTACCAAGAGACCCAGTACTTC.

This clonotype was detected many times. The rearrangement links TRBV30 to TRBJ2-2; 7 positions agree with TRBD2. The CDR3 sequence is 16 residues long. The ends lost 4 bases at V and 0 bases at J; junction bases unmatched: 8. The germline CDR1 and CDR2 sequences are GTSNPN and SVGIG (reference sequence). DNA of the CDR3: TGTGCCTGGATCAGGGAGGGGACCCCGAACACCGGGGAGCTGTTTTTT. It is translated as CAWIREGTPNTGELFF.

The CDR3 protein is CASTVDRGNTEAFF. The CDR3 nucleotides read TGTGCCAGCACTGTTGACAGGGGGAACACTGAAGCTTTCTTT. The chain employs TRBV2 and TRBJ1-1; 8 positions match TRBD1. Trimming removed 7 bases from V and 1 base from J; junction bases left unmatched: 5. CDR1 and CDR2 (germline): SNHLY, FYNNEI. The CDR3 extends over 14 amino acids.

This clonotype was counted a few times. The chain recombines TRBV2 with TRBJ1-4, with D possibly being TRBD1 (5 bases). The CDR3 contains 14 residues. The V end was cut by 6 bases, the J end by 7 bases, with 15 bases between. CDR1 SNHLY and CDR2 FYNNEI come from the germline V gene. CDR3 residues: CASRRGSPGEKLFF. The CDR3 coding sequence is TGTGCCAGCAGGAGGGGCTCCCCGGGTGAAAAACTGTTTTTT.